One sample yielded the 10 T cell receptor beta chains listed below, sequenced in a study of cytomegalovirus exposure and HLA in healthy donors. PCR involved 60 Vbeta and 13 Jbeta primers. Profiling relied on immunoSEQ multiplex PCR, and the TCRdb table lists in-frame clones only, not all of them. The data show roughly 190,000 clones, approximately 80% seen once. Sequencing was done on a sample of PBMCs. Receptors originate from a female donor in good health and CMV-seronegative.

V is TRBV28 and J is TRBJ2-7; 9 positions agree with TRBD2. V lost 2 bases, J lost 5 bases, and 7 bases stayed unmatched. The CDR3 runs to 15 residues. CDR1 is MDHEN and CDR2 is SYDVKM in the germline V gene. CDR3 region: CASSLLLVAGDEQYF. CDR3 sequence (DNA): TGTGCCAGCAGTTTACTTTTAGTAGCGGGAGACGAGCAGTACTTC.

The chain links TRBV9 to TRBJ2-2; 10 positions agree with TRBD2. Trimming at V came to 0 bases and at J to 5 bases, leaving 4 bases not matched to a gene. Germline CDR1 reads SGDLS; CDR2 reads YYNGEE. The CDR3 runs 16 residues. The CDR3 DNA is TGTGCCAGCAGCGTAGACACGGGACTAGCGACCGGGGAGCTGTTTTTT. It yields the protein CASSVDTGLATGELFF.

The chain has TRBV5-1 and TRBJ2-3, with a possible D match to TRBD2 (5 bases). Germline V lookup: CDR1 SGHRS, CDR2 YFSETQ. The CDR3 is 13 amino acids. V was cut by 5 bases and J by 2 bases, with 9 bases left in between. CDR3 DNA sequence: TGCGCCAGCAGGGGAGTCGACACAGATACGCAGTATTTT. As protein: CASRGVDTDTQYF.

DNA for the CDR3: TGTGCCAGCAGCGTAGCCCCGGACAGGGACCAGCCCCAGCATTTT. It specifies CASSVAPDRDQPQHF. The gene calls are TRBV9 and TRBJ1-5, with TRBD1 matching 8 bases. Germline CDR1 reads SGDLS; CDR2 reads YYNGEE. J lost 7 bases, V lost 0 bases, and 6 bases had no gene match. CDR3 length: 15 residues.

The gene calls are TRBV6-5 and TRBJ2-7, with D unclear. The CDR3 runs 16 residues. CDR1 is MNHEY, CDR2 SVGAGI, per germline. Between the trimmed V and J ends, which lost 0 bases and 1 base, there was a span of 13 bases. CDR3 nucleotides: TGTGCCAGCAGTTACTCGGTGGCTAGTATGTCCTACGAGCAGTACTTC. Its translation: CASSYSVASMSYEQYF.

The rearrangement uses TRBV21-1 and TRBJ1-2. TRBV21-1 is reported as a pseudogene. CDR3 length: 16 residues. In DNA form, the CDR3 reads TGTGCCAGCAGCTCTCGGGGGGGGCTGGCTTCCGCCGGCTACACCTTC. This gives the protein CASSSRGGLASAGYTF.

This clone was counted a single time. The chain joins TRBV6-1 to TRBJ1-5; maybe TRBD1 (6 bases). The V end was cut by 7 bases, the J end by 0 bases, with 13 bases between. The CDR3 contains 15 residues. Germline V gene lookup returns CDR1 MNHNS and CDR2 SASEGT. CDR3 amino acids: CASTWTADSNQPQHF. For the CDR3, the DNA is TGTGCCAGCACCTGGACAGCCGATAGCAATCAGCCCCAGCATTTT.

The rearrangement joins TRBV19 to TRBJ1-1; D is possibly TRBD1 (6 bases). Trimming cost V 6 bases and J 0 bases, with 11 bases left between them. Germline loops: CDR1 LNHDA, CDR2 SQIVND (reference sequence). The CDR3 extends over 14 amino acids. In DNA form, the CDR3 reads TGTGCCAGTAGCCAGGGGACTATGAACACTGAAGCTTTCTTT. Amino acid sequence: CASSQGTMNTEAFF.

V and J are TRBV5-5 and TRBJ2-1, with a weak D call TRBD2 (5 bases). This CDR3 is 13 amino acids long. The germline gives CDR1 SGHKS, CDR2 YYEKEE (reference sequence). V shed 1 base and J shed 9 bases, with 11 bases lying between them. The CDR3 coding sequence is TGTGCCAGCAGCTTGACTAGTTATATTGAGCAGTTCTTC. This translates into CASSLTSYIEQFF.

Note on this clone: At the DNA level, this CDR3 is encoded by other sequences in the same sample as well. The V call is TRBV7-2, the J call TRBJ2-5; 8 bases are shared with TRBD2. This CDR3 is 14 amino acids long. V trimming: 3 bases; J trimming: 3 bases; junction bases outside the gene matches: 3. Germline CDR1 reads SGHTA; CDR2 reads FQGNSA. Here the CDR3 reads CASSFGTSEETQYF. The CDR3 DNA follows: TGTGCCAGCAGCTTCGGGACTAGTGAAGAGACCCAGTACTTC.